This T cell receptor (beta chain) is from a study of shared clonotypes between healthy human individuals. As originally analysed: ImmunoSEQ output held junction-only sequences without quality scores, so filtering differed. The assay was immunoSEQ multiplex PCR, and TCRdb's table has in-frame clones only and misses some. The V and J calls and clone size were taken over from that table, and D and trimming were inferred from the DNA. The table shows just over 2,000,000 clones, with approximately 95% occurring only once. Naive CD8 cells lacked CD45RO and underwent positive selection for CCR7, leaving out terminally differentiated effector memory CD45RA+ cells. Germline V lookup: CDR1 SNHLY, CDR2 FYNNEI. CDR3 length equals 15 residues. The ends were cut back, 0 bases at V and 6 bases at J, with 14 bases in the middle.

This chain uses TRBV2 with TRBJ1-2; unclear D gene. This TCR was sampled from a man between 18 and 35 years old in good health. Sequencing was performed on naive CD8+ T cells sorted from blood. The CDR3 DNA reads TGTGCCAGCAGTGAAGCAGTGTCCGGGTTTCATGGCTACACCTTC. It translates to CASSEAVSGFHGYTF.